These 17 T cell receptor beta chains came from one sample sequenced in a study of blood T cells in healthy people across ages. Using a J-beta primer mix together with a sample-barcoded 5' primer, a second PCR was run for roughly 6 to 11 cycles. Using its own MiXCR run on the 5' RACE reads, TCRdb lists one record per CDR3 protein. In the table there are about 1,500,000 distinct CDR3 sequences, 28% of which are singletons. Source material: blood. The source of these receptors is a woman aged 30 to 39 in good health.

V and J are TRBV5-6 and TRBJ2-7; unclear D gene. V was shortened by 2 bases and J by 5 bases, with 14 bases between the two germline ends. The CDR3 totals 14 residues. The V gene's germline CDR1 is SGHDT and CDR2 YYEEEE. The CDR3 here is CASSFMGNGHEQYF. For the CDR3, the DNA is TGTGCCAGCAGCTTCATGGGTAACGGGCACGAGCAGTACTTC.

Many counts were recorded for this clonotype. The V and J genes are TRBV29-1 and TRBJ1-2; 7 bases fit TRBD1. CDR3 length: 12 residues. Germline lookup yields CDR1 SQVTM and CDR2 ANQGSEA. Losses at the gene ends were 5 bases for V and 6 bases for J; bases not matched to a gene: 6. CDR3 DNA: TGCAGCGTTTTAAGGGGGCTGGATGGCTACACCTTC. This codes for CSVLRGLDGYTF. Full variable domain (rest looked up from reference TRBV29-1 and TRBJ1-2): SAVISQKPSRDICQRGTSLTIQCQVDSQVTMMFWYRQQPGQSLTLIATANQGSEATYESGFVIDKFPISRPNLTFSTLTVSNMSPEDSSIYLCSVLRGLDGYTFGSGTRLTVV.

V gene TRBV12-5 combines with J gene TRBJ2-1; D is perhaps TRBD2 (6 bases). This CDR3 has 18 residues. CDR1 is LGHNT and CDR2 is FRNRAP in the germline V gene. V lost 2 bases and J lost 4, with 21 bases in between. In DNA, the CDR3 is TGTGCTAGTGGTTTGCCTACCCAACCGGGACTTTTTTACAATGAGCAGTTCTTC. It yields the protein CASGLPTQPGLFYNEQFF. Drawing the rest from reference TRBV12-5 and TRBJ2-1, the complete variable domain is DARVTQTPRHKVTEMGQEVTMRCQPILGHNTVFWYRQTMMQGLELLAYFRNRAPLDDSGMPKDRFSAEMPDATLATLKIQPSEPRDSAVYFCASGLPTQPGLFYNEQFFGPGTRLTVL.

The CDR3 region has the DNA TGTGCCAGCAGCGGAGGGGACAGCTCTGGAAACACCATATATTTT. It encodes CASSGGDSSGNTIYF. The chain employs TRBV9 and TRBJ1-3; TRBD1 matches 7 bases. CDR3 length: 15 residues. Unmatched junction bases numbered 3, after V lost 3 bases and J lost 0 bases. Germline V gene lookup returns CDR1 SGDLS and CDR2 YYNGEE.

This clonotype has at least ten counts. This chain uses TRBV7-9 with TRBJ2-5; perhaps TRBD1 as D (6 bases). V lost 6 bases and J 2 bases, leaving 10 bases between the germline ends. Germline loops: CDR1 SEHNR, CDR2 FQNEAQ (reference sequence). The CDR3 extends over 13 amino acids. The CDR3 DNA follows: TGTGCCAGCAGTTGGGGGCTACAAGAGACCCAGTACTTC. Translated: CASSWGLQETQYF.

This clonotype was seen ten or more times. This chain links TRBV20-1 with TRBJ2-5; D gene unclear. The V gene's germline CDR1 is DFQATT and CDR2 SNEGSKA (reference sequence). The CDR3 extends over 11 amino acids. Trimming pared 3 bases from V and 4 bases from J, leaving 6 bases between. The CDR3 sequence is CSASYRETQYF. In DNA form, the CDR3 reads TGCAGTGCTAGTTATCGAGAGACCCAGTACTTC.

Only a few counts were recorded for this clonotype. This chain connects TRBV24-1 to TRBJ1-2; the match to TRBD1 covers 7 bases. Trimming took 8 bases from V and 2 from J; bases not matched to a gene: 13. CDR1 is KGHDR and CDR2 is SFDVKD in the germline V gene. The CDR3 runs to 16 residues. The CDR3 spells CATKREGAPENYGYTF. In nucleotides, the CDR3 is TGTGCCACCAAGAGGGAGGGGGCCCCAGAGAACTATGGCTACACCTTC.

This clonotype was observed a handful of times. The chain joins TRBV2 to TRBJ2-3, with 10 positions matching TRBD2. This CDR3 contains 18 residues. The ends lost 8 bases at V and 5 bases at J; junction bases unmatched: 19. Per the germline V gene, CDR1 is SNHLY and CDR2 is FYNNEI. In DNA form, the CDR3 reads TGTGCCAGCGGGGGAGAGCGGGGGGGCCTGAAAGTCGGAGATACGCAGTATTTT. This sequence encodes CASGGERGGLKVGDTQYF.

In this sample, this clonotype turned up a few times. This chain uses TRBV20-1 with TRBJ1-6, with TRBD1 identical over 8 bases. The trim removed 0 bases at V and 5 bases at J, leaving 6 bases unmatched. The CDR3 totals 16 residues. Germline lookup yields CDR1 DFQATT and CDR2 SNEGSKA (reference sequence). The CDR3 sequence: CSARDGTGVNNSPLHF. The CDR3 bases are TGCAGTGCTAGAGATGGGACAGGCGTAAATAATTCACCCCTCCACTTT.

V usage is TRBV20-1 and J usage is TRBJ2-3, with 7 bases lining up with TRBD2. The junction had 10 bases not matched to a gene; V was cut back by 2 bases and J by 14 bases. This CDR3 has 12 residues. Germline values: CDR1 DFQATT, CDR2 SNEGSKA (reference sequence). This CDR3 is CSARRRTSPPYF. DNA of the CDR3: TGCAGTGCTAGACGTAGGACTAGTCCACCGTATTTT.

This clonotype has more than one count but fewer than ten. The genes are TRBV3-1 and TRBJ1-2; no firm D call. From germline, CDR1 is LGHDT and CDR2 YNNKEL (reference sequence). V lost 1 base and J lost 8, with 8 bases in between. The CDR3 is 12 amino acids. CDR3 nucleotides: TGTGCCAGCAGCCAAGTCAGACTCGGCTACACCTTC. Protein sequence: CASSQVRLGYTF.

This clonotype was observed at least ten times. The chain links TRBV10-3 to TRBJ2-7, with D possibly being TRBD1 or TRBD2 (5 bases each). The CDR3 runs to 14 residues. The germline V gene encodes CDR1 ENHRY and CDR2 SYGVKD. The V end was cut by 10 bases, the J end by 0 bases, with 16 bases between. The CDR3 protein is CATGDKGLSYEQYF. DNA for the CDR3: TGTGCCACCGGGGATAAGGGGCTCTCCTACGAGCAGTACTTC.

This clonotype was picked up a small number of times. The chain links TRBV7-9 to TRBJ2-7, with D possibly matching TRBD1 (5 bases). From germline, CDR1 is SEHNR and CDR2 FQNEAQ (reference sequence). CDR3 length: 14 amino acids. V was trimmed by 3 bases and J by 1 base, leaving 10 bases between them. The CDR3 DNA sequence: TGTGCCAGCAGCTTGTCACAGGTATCCTACGAGCAGTACTTC. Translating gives CASSLSQVSYEQYF.

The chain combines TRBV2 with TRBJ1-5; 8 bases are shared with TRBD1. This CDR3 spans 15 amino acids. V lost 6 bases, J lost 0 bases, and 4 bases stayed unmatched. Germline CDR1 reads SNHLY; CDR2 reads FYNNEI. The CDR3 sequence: CASRKDRASNQPQHF. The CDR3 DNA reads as TGTGCCAGCAGAAAGGACAGGGCTAGCAATCAGCCCCAGCATTTT.

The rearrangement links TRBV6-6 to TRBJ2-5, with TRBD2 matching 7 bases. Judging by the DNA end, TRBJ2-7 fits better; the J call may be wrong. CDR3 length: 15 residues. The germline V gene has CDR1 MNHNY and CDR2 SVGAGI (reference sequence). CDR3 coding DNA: TGTGCCAGCACCGCTCGGCCGGGTGGGGGGGACGAGCAGTACTTC. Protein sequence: CASTARPGGGDEQYF.

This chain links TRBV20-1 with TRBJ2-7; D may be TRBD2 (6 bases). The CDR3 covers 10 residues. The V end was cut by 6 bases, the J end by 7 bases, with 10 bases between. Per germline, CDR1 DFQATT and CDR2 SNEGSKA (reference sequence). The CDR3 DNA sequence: TGCAGTGCCAGACGGGGGGAGCAGTACTTC. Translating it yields CSARRGEQYF.

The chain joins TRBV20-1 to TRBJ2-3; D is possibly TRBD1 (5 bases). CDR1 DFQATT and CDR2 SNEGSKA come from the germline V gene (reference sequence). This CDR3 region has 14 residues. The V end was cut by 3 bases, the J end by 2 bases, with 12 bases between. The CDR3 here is CSASKGADTDTQYF. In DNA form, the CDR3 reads TGCAGTGCTAGTAAAGGGGCGGACACAGATACGCAGTATTTT.